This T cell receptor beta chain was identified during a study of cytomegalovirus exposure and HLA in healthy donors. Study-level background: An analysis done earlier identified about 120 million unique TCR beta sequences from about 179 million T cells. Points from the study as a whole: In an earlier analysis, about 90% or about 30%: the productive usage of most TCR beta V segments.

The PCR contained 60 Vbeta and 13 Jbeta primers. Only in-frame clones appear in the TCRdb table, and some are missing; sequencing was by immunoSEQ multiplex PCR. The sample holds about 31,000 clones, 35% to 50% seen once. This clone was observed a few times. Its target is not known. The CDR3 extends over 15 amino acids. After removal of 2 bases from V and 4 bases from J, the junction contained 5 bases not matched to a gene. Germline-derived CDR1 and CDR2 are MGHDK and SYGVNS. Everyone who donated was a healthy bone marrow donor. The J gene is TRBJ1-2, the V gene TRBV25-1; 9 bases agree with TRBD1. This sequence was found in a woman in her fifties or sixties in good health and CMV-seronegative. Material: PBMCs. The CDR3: CASSERGQGGYGYTF. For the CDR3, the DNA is TGTGCCAGCAGTGAAAGGGGACAGGGTGGCTATGGCTACACCTTC.